The entry below describes one TCR beta chain. The target antigen is unknown. This sample is drawn from a study of PD-1 blockade in classical Hodgkin lymphoma. The CDR3 covers 14 residues. The germline CDR1 and CDR2 sequences are SEHNR and FQNEAQ (reference sequence). V was shortened by 2 bases and J by 8 bases, with 15 bases between the two germline ends. Study-wide findings and caveats: It was CD4+ TCR diversity, not CD8+, that rose significantly by C4D1. Complete responders entered with baseline diversity on par with newly diagnosed patients, the results showed.

The table came from immunoSEQ multiplex PCR; TCRdb's copy has only in-frame clones and leaves some out. The sample consists of about 90,000 clones, about nine tenths of them appearing once. Noted time point: cycle 4 day 1 (C4D1), after less than 7 weeks of nivolumab. No patient escaped relapse after autologous stem cell transplantation, and brentuximab vedotin exposure varied. V usage is TRBV7-9 and J usage is TRBJ1-2; D possibly corresponds to TRBD1 (6 bases). The sequencing here drew on peripheral blood mononuclear cells (PBMCs), taken before the fourth cycle of nivolumab. The source of this sequence is a human donor with classical Hodgkin lymphoma. This CDR3 reads CASSLTRGQEGYTF. The CDR3 DNA reads TGTGCCAGCAGCTTAACGCGGGGGCAGGAGGGCTACACCTTC.